This T cell receptor (beta chain) comes out of a study of T cells after posttransplantation cyclophosphamide. Trimming removed 5 bases from V and 6 bases from J; junction bases left unmatched: 12. The CDR3 runs to 15 residues. CDR1 SEHNR and CDR2 FQNEAQ come from the germline V gene (reference sequence). Control samples came 1 year after myeloablative marrow transplants with methotrexate plus calcineurin inhibitor. Method: immunoSEQ multiplex PCR; TCRdb's copy keeps in-frame clones and lacks some. In the table there are 8,000 to 10,000 clones, roughly nine tenths of which are singletons. Study findings and constraints: Skin or GI-infiltrating T cells shared few TRB sequences with blood. After PTCy, TRB diversity resembled that of CNI/methotrexate controls. Donor-recipient repertoire similarity was low at 1-2 months, rising over year one.

About this clone itself: Its antigen remains unknown.

The gene calls are TRBV7-9 and TRBJ2-7; TRBD1 matches 8 bases. The source was PBMCs, collected 430 to 450 days after allogeneic stem cell transplant with calcineurin inhibitor and methotrexate. The source of this sequence is a male patient in his fifties who received an allogeneic stem cell transplant from an unrelated donor, was CMV-positive, and had chronic GVHD only. Part of the T cells may come from the graft donor. Here the CDR3 reads CASSLSGTGGGEQYF. The DNA of the CDR3 is TGTGCCAGCAGCCTATCCGGGACAGGAGGGGGCGAGCAGTACTTC.